One and the same sample provided the 22 T cell receptor beta chains below, sequenced in a study of early T cells in non-severe SARS-CoV-2 infection. TCRdb used MiXCR to reprocess the 5' RACE reads, holding one entry per CDR3 protein. Of about 77,000 distinct CDR3 sequences in the sample, around 12% are singletons; the top ten hold 15% to 19%. The material sequenced was whole blood, taken at baseline. These receptor sequences come from an adult who was a healthcare worker with PCR-confirmed SARS-CoV-2 infection or an uninfected control (not recorded which). The donor label of this sample is uncertain.

Only a few counts were recorded for this clonotype. The V and J genes are TRBV20-1 and TRBJ2-2, with 15 positions matching TRBD2. The junction had 6 bases not matched to a gene; V was cut back by 5 bases and J by 5 bases. The germline CDR1 and CDR2 sequences are DFQATT and SNEGSKA (reference sequence). The CDR3 is 16 residues long. As DNA, the CDR3 is TGCAGTGCTCAGGGACTAGCGGGAGGAGGAACCGGGGAGCTGTTTTTT. It specifies CSAQGLAGGGTGELFF.

The genes are TRBV7-7 and TRBJ2-3; no definite D call. CDR3 length: 15 residues. The V gene's germline CDR1 is SSHAT and CDR2 FNYEAQ (reference sequence). V was trimmed by 5 bases and J by 1 base, leaving 13 bases between them. This CDR3 reads CASSVTGGRTDTQYF. The CDR3 DNA reads TGTGCCAGCAGCGTTACGGGCGGTCGCACAGATACGCAGTATTTT.

This clonotype was recorded a few times. This sequence joins TRBV6-6 and TRBJ1-5; possible D gene TRBD1, 6 bases. Germline V lookup: CDR1 MNHNY, CDR2 SVGAGI (reference sequence). CDR3 size: 14 residues. The V end was cut by 5 bases, the J end by 7 bases, with 15 bases between. The CDR3 region has the DNA TGTGCCAGCAGTCCCACATCAGGGGCCCAGCCCCAGCATTTT. The encoded protein is CASSPTSGAQPQHF.

This clonotype was counted between two and nine times. The rearrangement joins TRBV5-4 to TRBJ2-4, with 8 nucleotides matching TRBD2. V was clipped by 0 bases and J by 5 bases; unmatched bases: 13. Germline V CDR1 and CDR2: SGHNT, YYREEE (reference sequence). The CDR3 consists of 18 residues. The CDR3: CASSLARGGPHWENIQYF. In nucleotides, the CDR3 is TGTGCCAGCAGCTTGGCCCGGGGGGGCCCTCACTGGGAAAACATTCAGTACTTC.

This clonotype has a count of ten or more. The chain joins TRBV12-5 to TRBJ1-1; TRBD1 matches at 7 bases. The junction had 14 bases not matched to a gene; V was cut back by 6 bases and J by 10 bases. The germline V gene has CDR1 LGHNT and CDR2 FRNRAP. The CDR3 consists of 14 residues. CDR3 protein: CASGQGQISSGAFF. Here the CDR3 DNA reads TGTGCTAGTGGCCAGGGACAGATCTCTTCAGGAGCTTTCTTT.

This clonotype was seen only a few times. The chain joins TRBV7-9 to TRBJ1-1; the match to TRBD1 covers 7 bases. This CDR3 region has 14 residues. Looked up from germline, CDR1 is SEHNR and CDR2 is FQNEAQ (reference sequence). The ends lost 4 bases at V and 6 bases at J; junction bases unmatched: 8. CDR3 DNA: TGTGCCAGCAGCTCCGACGACAGGGCCTCTGAAGCTTTCTTT. It specifies CASSSDDRASEAFF.

The rearrangement joins TRBV7-9 to TRBJ2-3; 8 positions match TRBD2. Germline V gene data show CDR1 as SEHNR and CDR2 as FQNEAQ (reference sequence). The ends lost 4 bases at V and 4 bases at J; junction bases unmatched: 10. The CDR3 totals 16 residues. CDR3 region: CASSSMTSADPDTQYF. The CDR3 nucleotides read TGTGCCAGCAGCTCAATGACTAGCGCGGACCCAGATACGCAGTATTTT.

This clonotype was counted only a few times. This chain joins TRBV7-9 and TRBJ1-2; D is uncertain. The CDR3 extends over 12 amino acids. Germline-derived CDR1 and CDR2 are SEHNR and FQNEAQ (reference sequence). Trimming removed 1 base at V and 3 bases at J, with 3 bases between. The CDR3 loop is CASSLGDYGYTF. The CDR3 DNA reads TGTGCCAGCAGCTTAGGAGACTATGGCTACACCTTC.

The V call is TRBV5-1, the J call TRBJ1-2; TRBD1 might be the D (5 bases). V was pared by 0 bases and J by 2 bases, with 11 bases between. CDR3 length: 15 residues. CDR1 SGHRS and CDR2 YFSETQ come from the germline V gene. The CDR3, as DNA: TGCGCCAGCAGCTTGGGGGGACGGAAAAACTATGGCTACACCTTC. It specifies CASSLGGRKNYGYTF.

The sample holds a few counts of this clonotype. The chain is built from TRBV6-5 and TRBJ2-5; 8 positions match TRBD2. This CDR3 is built from 15 residues. The germline gives CDR1 MNHEY, CDR2 SVGAGI. Trimming at V came to 1 base and at J to 4 bases, leaving 5 bases not matched to a gene. CDR3 DNA sequence: TGTGCCAGCAGTTACTACCGGGGGGGCTCAGAGACCCAGTACTTC. Its protein is CASSYYRGGSETQYF.

The rearrangement uses TRBV7-8 and TRBJ1-2, with 7 nucleotides matching TRBD1. CDR1 SGHVS and CDR2 FQNEAQ come from the germline V gene. J lost 4 bases, V lost 0 bases, and 5 bases had no gene match. The CDR3 contains 15 residues. CDR3 in DNA: TGTGCCAGCAGCTTAGCGGGACAGACCATCTATGGCTACACCTTC. Encoded protein: CASSLAGQTIYGYTF. Full variable domain (rest looked up from reference TRBV7-8 and TRBJ1-2): GAGVSQSPRYKVAKRGQDVALRCDPISGHVSLFWYQQALGQGPEFLTYFQNEAQLDKSGLPSDRFFAERPEGSVSTLKIQRTQQEDSAVYLCASSLAGQTIYGYTFGSGTRLTVV.

This chain connects TRBV3-1 to TRBJ2-2, with D perhaps matching TRBD1 or TRBD2 (5 bases each). Germline V gives CDR1 LGHDT, CDR2 YNNKEL (reference sequence). Trimming removed 4 bases at V and 5 bases at J, with 20 bases between. CDR3 length: 17 residues. CDR3 loop: CASSRRMGSQGTGELFF. In DNA, the CDR3 is TGTGCCAGCAGCCGGAGGATGGGCTCCCAGGGAACCGGGGAGCTGTTTTTT.

This clonotype showed up many times. The V and J genes are TRBV12-3 or TRBV12-4 and TRBJ1-3, with a tentative D call TRBD1 (5 bases). V lost 6 bases, J lost 4 bases, and 10 bases lay in between. The CDR3 consists of 13 residues. The CDR3 here is CASREGWGNTIYF. CDR3 sequence (DNA): TGTGCCAGCAGGGAGGGGTGGGGAAACACCATATATTTT.

V is TRBV7-3 and J is TRBJ1-2, with D possibly being TRBD1 (5 bases). The germline V gene has CDR1 SGHTA and CDR2 FQGTGA. V gave up 2 bases and J gave up 11 bases, with 18 bases separating them. The CDR3 consists of 14 residues. This chain's CDR3 is CASSLGAPLSGYTF. In DNA form, the CDR3 reads TGTGCCAGCAGCTTAGGGGCCCCGCTGAGCGGATACACCTTC.

This clonotype was found many times. The gene calls are TRBV30 and TRBJ1-2; D gene unclear. Trimming took 5 bases from V and 0 from J, leaving 7 bases between them. The germline CDR1 and CDR2 sequences are GTSNPN and SVGIG (reference sequence). The CDR3 sequence is 12 residues long. In nucleotides, the CDR3 is TGTGCCTGGTCTATGGCTAACTATGGCTACACCTTC. It translates to CAWSMANYGYTF. Variable domain in full (rest from reference TRBV30 and TRBJ1-2): SQTIHQWPATLVQPVGSPLSLECTVEGTSNPNLYWYRQAAGRGLQLLFYSVGIGQISSEVPQNLSASRPQDRQFILSSKKLLLSDSGFYLCAWSMANYGYTFGSGTRLTVV.

The genes are TRBV3-1 and TRBJ2-1; D perhaps matches TRBD2 (6 bases). Germline V gene sequence: CDR1 LGHDT, CDR2 YNNKEL (reference sequence). Trimming removed 4 bases from V and 2 bases from J, with 15 bases in between. CDR3 length: 16 residues. The CDR3 sequence is CASSPRTGGPYNEQFF. The DNA of the CDR3 is TGTGCCAGCAGCCCCCGGACCGGGGGTCCCTACAATGAGCAGTTCTTC.

This clonotype was picked up many times. The chain employs TRBV7-6 and TRBJ2-1, with unresolved D. Germline loops: CDR1 SGHVS, CDR2 FNYEAQ. CDR3 length: 14 amino acids. V was pared by 2 bases and J by 8 bases, with 13 bases between. CDR3 sequence reads: CASSLSLRADEQFF. CDR3 nucleotide sequence: TGTGCCAGCAGCTTATCCCTTCGGGCCGATGAGCAGTTCTTC. Full variable domain (missing parts from reference TRBV7-6 and TRBJ2-1): GAGVSQSPRYKVTKRGQDVALRCDPISGHVSLYWYRQALGQGPEFLTYFNYEAQQDKSGLPNDRFSAERPEGSISTLTIQRTEQRDSAMYRCASSLSLRADEQFFGPGTRLTVL.

This clonotype was detected ten times or more. The chain employs TRBV7-2 and TRBJ2-5; D is ambiguous. The CDR3 sequence is 15 residues long. Germline assignment: CDR1 SGHTA and CDR2 FQGNSA. V lost 1 base and J lost 4, with 13 bases in between. The DNA of the CDR3 is TGTGCCAGCAGCTTAGTCCTCATGGCGATAGAGACCCAGTACTTC. This translates into CASSLVLMAIETQYF. The whole variable domain, filled in from reference TRBV7-2 and TRBJ2-5, reads GAGVSQSPSNKVTEKGKDVELRCDPISGHTALYWYRQSLGQGLEFLIYFQGNSAPDKSGLPSDRFSAERTGGSVSTLTIQRTQQEDSAVYLCASSLVLMAIETQYFGPGTRLLVL.

The chain combines TRBV4-2 with TRBJ2-1; 7 positions match TRBD2. CDR1 and CDR2 from the germline V gene are LGHNA and YNFKEQ. J was trimmed by 4 bases and V by 4 bases; bases with no gene match: 7. The CDR3 covers 15 residues. In DNA, the CDR3 is TGTGCCAGCAGCCCCGGGACGGGGGGTTACAATGAGCAGTTCTTC. It is translated as CASSPGTGGYNEQFF.

This clonotype was seen a few times. J is TRBJ1-4 and V is TRBV5-1; D remains ambiguous. The CDR3 contains 14 residues. V lost 4 bases and J lost 6, with 13 bases in between. Germline loops: CDR1 SGHRS, CDR2 YFSETQ. As DNA, the CDR3 is TGCGCCAGCAGCCCTAGAGCCGGGGATGAAAAACTGTTTTTT. Residues: CASSPRAGDEKLFF.

The gene calls are TRBV24-1 and TRBJ2-4, with a possible D match to TRBD2 (5 bases). The germline gives CDR1 KGHDR, CDR2 SFDVKD. Deletions cut 10 bases from V and 0 bases from J, with 27 bases between. The CDR3 spans 19 residues. DNA of the CDR3: TGTGCCACTTCGGGCATCGAAAGTTCAGTGGGAGTAGCCAAAAACATTCAGTACTTC. Translation: CATSGIESSVGVAKNIQYF.

This clonotype has at least ten counts. The rearrangement joins TRBV4-3 to TRBJ2-3; the D gene is possibly TRBD1 (5 bases). The CDR3 is 15 amino acids. The V end was cut by 5 bases, the J end by 3 bases, with 15 bases between. Germline assignment: CDR1 LGHNA and CDR2 YSLEER. The CDR3: CASSLQGSRTDTQYF. CDR3 coding DNA: TGCGCCAGCAGCTTGCAGGGAAGTAGAACAGATACGCAGTATTTT.